This T cell receptor (beta chain) was identified during a study of technical replicates of blood from several donors. The V gene's germline CDR1 is SGHRS and CDR2 YFSETQ. V dropped 4 bases and J dropped 3; count of bases not matched to a gene: 7. The CDR3 extends over 15 amino acids. Regarding this clone: Other DNA variants within this sample encode the same CDR3.

Libraries were prepared by immunoSEQ multiplex PCR; TCRdb keeps only in-frame clonotypes and omits some of them. The profile shows about 85,000 clones, approximately 94% of them singletons. The rearrangement links TRBV5-1 to TRBJ1-2, with 9 bases that match TRBD1. The specimen sequenced was T cells isolated from PBMCs. The receptor comes from a human donor in good health. The DNA for the CDR3 is TGCGCCAGCAGCCTGGGACAGGGCAGGGACTATGGCTACACCTTC. It translates to CASSLGQGRDYGYTF.